This paragraph covers one T cell receptor beta chain sequence. The data are from a study of blood T cell repertoires in COVID-19. About the study: Both acute and convalescent COVID-19 samples were obtained from the United States, Italy and Spain.

Clinical histories supplied by participants themselves formed the basis of cohort assignment. Recovery among Cohort 3 donors was established by two negative PCRs, clearance, or symptom resolution. The CDR3 is 16 amino acids. Germline values: CDR1 KGHSH, CDR2 LQKENI. The trim removed 3 bases at V and 6 bases at J, leaving 12 bases unmatched. Assay used: immunoSEQ multiplex PCR; TCRdb lists only in-frame clones, some missing. Here the sample spans 250,000 to 300,000 clones, roughly 86% being singletons. The sequenced sample consisted of PBMCs or T cells enriched from blood (not recorded which). This sequence joins TRBV18 and TRBJ2-7, with 9 positions matching TRBD1. The sequence derives from a woman under 40 who had recovered from COVID-19. CDR3 coding DNA: TGTGCCAGCTCACCCCCCATGGGACAGGGCGTGGGCGAGCAGTACTTC. This codes for CASSPPMGQGVGEQYF.